Described below is a single TCR beta chain sequence and its context. Its antigen is still unknown. Naive CD8 cells lacked CD45RO and underwent positive selection for CCR7, leaving out terminally differentiated effector memory CD45RA+ cells. About 33,000 T cell genomes (about 0.2 ug DNA) went into each sorted-subset replicate. TCRdb's table, derived via immunoSEQ multiplex PCR, lists solely in-frame clones and lacks some. The sample lists about 680,000 clones, roughly 94% occurring once. This specimen belongs to a study of shared clonotypes between healthy human individuals. Findings and limits, study-wide: Memory subsets generally showed smaller estimated richness than naive subsets did. An expected dependence of interdonor clonotype sharing on sequencing depth was noted.

The clonotype was recovered from a man younger than 40 in good health. Material for sequencing was naive CD8+ T cells sorted from blood.

CDR3 in DNA: TGTGCCAGCAGTGAAAGGTGGGATAGCAATCAGCCCCAGCATTTT. Protein sequence: CASSERWDSNQPQHF. This chain uses TRBV2 with TRBJ1-5; D is unclear. This CDR3 comprises 15 residues. The ends were cut back, 2 bases at V and 0 bases at J, with 8 bases in the middle. Germline-derived CDR1 and CDR2 are SNHLY and FYNNEI.